Sequencing of this T cell receptor (beta chain) was carried out in a study of CD8+ T cells in alopecia areata. The sequencing template was cDNA reverse transcribed from extracted RNA. Libraries were prepared by immunoSEQ multiplex PCR; TCRdb keeps only in-frame clonotypes and omits some of them. Among around 200,000 clones listed, around 63% were seen once. As part of sample collection, lesional scalp punch biopsies and peripheral blood were taken from alopecia areata patients. Study-level findings and limits: Scalp data also include sequences from resident alphabeta T cells of normal skin.

Points on this clone: Its antigen remains unknown.

Germline V gene data show CDR1 as LNHDA and CDR2 as SQIVND (reference sequence). CDR3 length: 14 amino acids. With 9 bases removed from V and 2 bases from J, the gap between germline ends came to 17 bases. The sequence was obtained from a human donor with alopecia areata. The chain links TRBV19 to TRBJ2-7; D possibly corresponds to TRBD1 (6 bases). Sequenced material: CD4+ T cells sorted from blood, taken at week 0. The CDR3 loop reads CASKLRDTTYEQYF. CDR3 DNA: TGTGCCAGCAAACTCCGGGACACGACCTACGAGCAGTACTTC. Based on the CDR3 plus reference TRBV19 and TRBJ2-7, the full variable domain is DGGITQSPKYLFRKEGQNVTLSCEQNLNHDAMYWYRQDPGQGLRLIYYSQIVNDFQKGDIAEGYSVSREKKESFPLTVTSAQKNPTAFYLCASKLRDTTYEQYFGPGTRLTVT.